The rows below give T cell receptor beta chains drawn from one sample of a study of CD8 T cells in ankylosing spondylitis. TCRdb reprocessed the 5' RACE reads with MiXCR, giving one entry per CDR3 protein. The table lists approximately 110,000 distinct CDR3 sequences, about 25% of them singletons. Sequenced: synovial fluid, either unsorted or a sorted T cell fraction (not recorded which). The receptors originated from a male donor with ankylosing spondylitis. The CDR3 runs from the conserved cysteine through the conserved F or W. Fields, in order: V gene, clone size, J gene, D gene, CDR3 protein, CDR3 DNA. The D gene is left open where the match is weak. Clone size, where shown, is once, few, many, or a class for clones that have expanded.

TRBV7-2	many	TRBJ2-3	.	CASSKGGGRGLTDTQYF	TGTGCCAGCAGCAAGGGAGGTGGGCGGGGGCTCACAGATACGCAGTATTTT
TRBV15	.	TRBJ1-2	.	CATSYDYGYTF	TGTGCCACCAGCTATGACTATGGCTACACCTTC
TRBV2	.	TRBJ1-5	.	CASSRDFLTNQPQHF	TGTGCCAGCAGTCGGGACTTCTTGACCAATCAGCCCCAGCATTTT
TRBV5-1	many	TRBJ1-5	.	CATRPGPASNQPQHF	TGCGCCACGCGACCGGGGCCGGCTAGCAATCAGCCCCAGCATTTT
TRBV6-5	.	TRBJ2-3	TRBD2	CASSLLAGVADTQYF	TGTGCCAGCAGTTTACTAGCGGGAGTAGCGGATACGCAGTATTTT
TRBV12-3/TRBV12-4	.	TRBJ2-5	.	CASSLAGGQETQYF	TGTGCCAGCAGTTTAGCGGGGGGACAAGAGACCCAGTACTTC
TRBV7-2	few	TRBJ2-5	.	CASSFGPSERTQYF	TGTGCCAGCAGCTTCGGGCCCTCGGAAAGGACCCAGTACTTC
TRBV19	few	TRBJ1-3	.	CASSGQRSSGNTIYF	TGTGCCAGTAGCGGACAGAGAAGCTCTGGAAACACCATATATTTT
TRBV9	.	TRBJ2-1	.	CASSGRDGSEQFF	TGTGCCAGCAGCGGGCGGGACGGGTCAGAGCAGTTCTTC
TRBV3-1	.	TRBJ2-7	TRBD1	CASSFWGQGPNEQYF	TGTGCCAGCAGCTTTTGGGGACAGGGCCCCAACGAGCAGTACTTC
TRBV5-1	few	TRBJ2-3	.	CASSSRVTSTDTQYF	TGCGCCAGCAGTTCCCGGGTAACTAGCACAGATACGCAGTATTTT
TRBV7-8	.	TRBJ1-4	TRBD1	CASSPQGAATNEKLFF	TGTGCCAGCAGTCCGCAGGGGGCCGCAACTAATGAAAAACTGTTTTTT
TRBV6-1	.	TRBJ1-4	TRBD1	CASNGWTGPNEKLFF	TGTGCCAGCAATGGATGGACAGGGCCTAATGAAAAACTGTTTTTT
TRBV20-1	few	TRBJ1-2	TRBD1	CSARRTGPYGYTF	TGCAGTGCTCGCCGGACAGGGCCTTATGGCTACACCTTC
TRBV10-3	.	TRBJ2-2	TRBD1	CAISGDRGSDTGELFF	TGTGCCATCAGTGGGGACAGGGGATCGGACACCGGGGAGCTGTTTTTT
TRBV5-1	few	TRBJ2-5	.	CASSLGRLTKETQYF	TGCGCCAGCAGCTTGGGTCGACTGACTAAAGAGACCCAGTACTTC
TRBV7-9	few	TRBJ2-3	.	CASSLGTGVRTQYF	.
TRBV18	many	TRBJ2-2	.	CASSLDITGELFF	TGTGCCAGCTCACTAGATATCACCGGGGAGCTGTTTTTT
TRBV18	few	TRBJ2-5	.	CASSPQGETQYF	TGTGCCAGCTCACCACAGGGGGAGACCCAGTACTTC
TRBV21-1	.	TRBJ2-1	.	CASSTLQGSYNEQFF	TGTGCCAGCAGCACCCTGCAGGGGTCCTACAATGAGCAGTTCTTC
TRBV5-1	.	TRBJ1-3	.	CASSGDTQGNTIYF	TGCGCCAGCAGCGGGGACACTCAAGGAAACACCATATATTTT
TRBV28	.	TRBJ2-3	TRBD1	CASSRTGTGGSTTDTQYF	TGTGCCAGCAGTAGAACCGGGACAGGGGGCTCCACCACAGATACGCAGTATTTT
TRBV20-1	.	TRBJ2-7	.	CSARDLREFPHEQYF	TGCAGTGCTAGAGACTTGAGGGAGTTTCCCCACGAGCAGTACTTC
TRBV10-3	few	TRBJ1-6	.	CAISEVEHTLHF	TGTGCCATCAGTGAAGTAGAGCACACCCTCCACTTT
TRBV30	many	TRBJ2-1	.	CAWGWESSYNEQFF	TGTGCCTGGGGGTGGGAGAGCTCCTACAATGAGCAGTTCTTC
TRBV5-6	few	TRBJ1-1	.	CASRVHIGSLYTEAFF	TGTGCCAGCAGGGTCCACATTGGCAGCTTATACACTGAAGCTTTCTTT
TRBV2	few	TRBJ2-1	.	CASSRQRDYNEQFF	TGTGCCAGCAGTCGGCAACGTGACTACAATGAGCAGTTCTTC
TRBV29-1	.	TRBJ2-1	TRBD2	CSVERLAGGIEQFF	TGCAGCGTTGAACGGCTAGCGGGAGGTATTGAGCAGTTCTTC
TRBV24-1	.	TRBJ2-7	TRBD1	CATGQGVYEQYF	TGTGCCACGGGACAGGGTGTCTACGAGCAGTACTTC
TRBV20-1	once	TRBJ1-5	TRBD1	CSARESGTGESQPQHF	TGCAGTGCTAGAGAATCCGGGACAGGGGAAAGTCAGCCCCAGCATTTT
TRBV6-1	many	TRBJ2-7	.	CASSDFGGAYEQYF	TGTGCCAGCAGTGATTTCGGCGGCGCCTACGAGCAGTACTTC
TRBV7-6	.	TRBJ1-4	TRBD1	CASSFVSGTDEKLFF	TGTGCCAGCAGCTTTGTTTCCGGGACAGATGAAAAACTGTTTTTT
TRBV6-5	.	TRBJ2-7	.	CASSSHASYSYEQYF	TGTGCCAGCAGTTCTCACGCATCCTACTCCTACGAGCAGTACTTC
TRBV7-2	many	TRBJ2-3	TRBD2	CASSLALTSGSDTDTQYF	TGTGCCAGCAGCTTAGCGCTTACTAGCGGGAGTGACACAGATACGCAGTATTTT
TRBV20-1	few	TRBJ2-7	.	CSAGAETHEQYF	TGCAGTGCCGGAGCGGAGACGCACGAGCAGTACTTC
TRBV5-1	.	TRBJ2-1	.	CASTTGTNPTNEQFF	TGCGCCAGTACGACCGGGACAAATCCGACCAATGAGCAGTTCTTC
TRBV2	many	TRBJ2-1	.	CASRDLTTQQFF	TGTGCCAGCAGGGACCTCACCACACAGCAGTTCTTC
TRBV7-9	many	TRBJ2-1	.	CASSLGGLYNEQFF	TGTGCCAGCAGCTTGGGGGGACTGTACAATGAGCAGTTCTTC
TRBV5-1	.	TRBJ1-4	TRBD1	CASSLAGQGSEKLFF	TGCGCCAGCAGCTTAGCCGGACAGGGATCTGAAAAACTGTTTTTT
TRBV20-1	.	TRBJ2-1	.	CSASRAGAVAYNEQFF	TGCAGTGCTAGTAGGGCGGGGGCAGTCGCTTACAATGAGCAGTTCTTC
TRBV4-2	few	TRBJ2-1	.	CASSLTARGEQFF	TGTGCCAGCAGCTTGACAGCCCGGGGGGAGCAGTTCTTC
TRBV20-1	.	TRBJ2-3	.	CSARDQYSAIDTQYF	TGCAGTGCTAGAGATCAGTACTCGGCGATTGATACGCAGTATTTT
TRBV5-1	.	TRBJ1-2	.	CASSLDTANYGYTF	TGCGCCAGCAGCTTGGACACAGCTAACTATGGCTACACCTTC
TRBV6-1	few	TRBJ1-1	.	CASRAGQYTEAFF	TGTGCCAGCAGGGCCGGCCAATACACTGAAGCTTTCTTT
TRBV6-1	.	TRBJ2-3	TRBD1	CASTRTGAVSDTQYF	TGTGCCAGCACCAGGACAGGGGCTGTCTCAGATACGCAGTATTTT
TRBV20-1	.	TRBJ2-1	TRBD1	CSATRQGRSYNEQFF	TGCAGTGCAACAAGACAGGGGAGATCCTACAATGAGCAGTTCTTC
TRBV5-1	many	TRBJ2-1	.	CASSLPSRDEQFF	TGCGCCAGCAGCTTGCCTAGCCGTGATGAGCAGTTCTTC
TRBV19	.	TRBJ2-5	.	CASSISGDRGAQYF	TGTGCCAGTAGTATCTCAGGAGACCGAGGGGCCCAGTACTTC
TRBV27	few	TRBJ2-3	.	CASSEGGATQYF	TGTGCCAGCAGTGAGGGGGGGGCAACGCAGTATTTT
TRBV30	many	TRBJ2-1	TRBD1	CAWRRPGQGWYEQFF	TGTGCCTGGAGAAGACCGGGACAGGGTTGGTATGAGCAGTTCTTC
TRBV5-1	many	TRBJ2-1	TRBD2	CASSLGPTSGSSEQFF	TGCGCCAGCAGCTTGGGTCCGACTAGCGGGAGCAGTGAGCAGTTCTTC
TRBV7-2	few	TRBJ1-1	TRBD1	CASRKDWTGPEAFF	TGTGCCAGCAGGAAAGACTGGACAGGGCCCGAAGCTTTCTTT
TRBV19	few	TRBJ1-1	.	CASSLPGPTVLKAFF	TGTGCCAGTAGTCTACCGGGACCTACGGTATTGAAAGCTTTCTTT
TRBV2	.	TRBJ1-1	.	CASSGVGYTEAFF	TGTGCCAGCAGTGGGGTCGGATACACTGAAGCTTTCTTT
TRBV5-1	many	TRBJ2-1	TRBD2	CASSLSASGVPSYNEQFF	TGCGCCAGCAGCTTGAGCGCTAGCGGAGTCCCCTCCTACAATGAGCAGTTCTTC